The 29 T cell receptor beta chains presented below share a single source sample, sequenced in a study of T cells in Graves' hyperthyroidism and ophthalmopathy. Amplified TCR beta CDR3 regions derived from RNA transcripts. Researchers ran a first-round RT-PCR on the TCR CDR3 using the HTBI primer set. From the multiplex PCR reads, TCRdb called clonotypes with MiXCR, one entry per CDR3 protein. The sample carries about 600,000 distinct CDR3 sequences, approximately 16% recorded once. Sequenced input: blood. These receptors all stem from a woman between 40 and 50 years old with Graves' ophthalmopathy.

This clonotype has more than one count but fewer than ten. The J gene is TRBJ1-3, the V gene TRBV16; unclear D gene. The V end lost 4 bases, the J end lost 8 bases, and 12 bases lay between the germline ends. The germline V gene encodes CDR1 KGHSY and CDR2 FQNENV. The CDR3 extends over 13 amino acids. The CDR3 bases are TGTGCCAGCAGCCGAGACCCGAGAGACACCATATATTTT. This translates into CASSRDPRDTIYF.

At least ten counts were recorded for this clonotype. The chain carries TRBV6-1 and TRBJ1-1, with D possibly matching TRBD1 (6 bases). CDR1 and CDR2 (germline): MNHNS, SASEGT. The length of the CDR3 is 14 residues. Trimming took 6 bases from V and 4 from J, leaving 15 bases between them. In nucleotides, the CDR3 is TGTGCCAGCAGCCCCAGGGGAGGGGGCACTGAAGCTTTCTTT. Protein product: CASSPRGGGTEAFF.

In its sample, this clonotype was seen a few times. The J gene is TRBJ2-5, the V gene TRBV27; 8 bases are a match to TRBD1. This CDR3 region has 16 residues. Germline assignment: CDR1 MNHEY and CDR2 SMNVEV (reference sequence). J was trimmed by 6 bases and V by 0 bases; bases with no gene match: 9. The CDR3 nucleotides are TGTGCCAGCAGTTTATCCCAACCGGACAGGGTCCAGACCCAGTACTTC. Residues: CASSLSQPDRVQTQYF.

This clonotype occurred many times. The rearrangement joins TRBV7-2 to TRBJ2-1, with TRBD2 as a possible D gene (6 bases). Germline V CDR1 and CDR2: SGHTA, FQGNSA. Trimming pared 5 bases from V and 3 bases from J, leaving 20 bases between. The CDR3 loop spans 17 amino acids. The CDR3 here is CASSLRSGTGLYNEQFF. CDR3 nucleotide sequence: TGTGCCAGCAGCCTAAGGTCCGGGACTGGACTCTACAATGAGCAGTTCTTC.

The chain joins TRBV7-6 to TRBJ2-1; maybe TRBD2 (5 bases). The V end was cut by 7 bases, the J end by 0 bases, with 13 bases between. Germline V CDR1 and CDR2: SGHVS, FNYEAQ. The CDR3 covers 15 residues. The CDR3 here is CASTPKADSYNEQFF. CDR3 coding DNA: TGTGCCAGCACTCCAAAAGCGGACTCCTACAATGAGCAGTTCTTC.

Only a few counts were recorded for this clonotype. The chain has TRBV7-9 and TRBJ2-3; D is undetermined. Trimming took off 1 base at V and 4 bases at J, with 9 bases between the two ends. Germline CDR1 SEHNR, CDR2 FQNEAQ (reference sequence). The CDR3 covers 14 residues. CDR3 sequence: CASSLVASADTQYF. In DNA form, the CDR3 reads TGTGCCAGCAGCTTAGTGGCTAGTGCAGATACGCAGTATTTT.

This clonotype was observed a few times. CDR3 protein: CASSLFGLSGNTEAFF. As DNA, the CDR3 is TGCGCCAGCAGCTTGTTCGGTTTGTCGGGGAACACTGAAGCTTTCTTT. The chain carries TRBV5-1 and TRBJ1-1; D gene uncertain. The CDR3 contains 16 residues. Germline-derived CDR1 and CDR2 are SGHRS and YFSETQ. Trimming took 1 base from V and 1 from J, leaving 14 bases between them.

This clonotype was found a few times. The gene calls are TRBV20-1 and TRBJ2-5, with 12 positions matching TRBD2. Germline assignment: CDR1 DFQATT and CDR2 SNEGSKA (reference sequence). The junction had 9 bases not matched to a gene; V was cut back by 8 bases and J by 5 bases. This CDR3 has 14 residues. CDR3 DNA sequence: TGCAGTCCTCGACTAGCGGGAGACTGGGAGACCCAGTACTTC. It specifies CSPRLAGDWETQYF.

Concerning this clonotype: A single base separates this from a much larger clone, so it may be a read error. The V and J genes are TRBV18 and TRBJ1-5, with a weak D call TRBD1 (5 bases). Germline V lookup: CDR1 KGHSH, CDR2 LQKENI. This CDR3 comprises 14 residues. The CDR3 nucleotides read TGTGCCAGCTCACCCCAGGGAAACGATCAGCCCCGGCATTTT. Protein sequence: CASSPQGNDQPRHF. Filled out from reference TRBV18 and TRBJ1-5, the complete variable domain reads NAGVMQNPRHLVRRRGQEARLRCSPMKGHSHVYWYRQLPEEGLKFMVYLQKENIIDESGMPKERFSAEFPKEGPSILRIQQVVRGDSAAYFCASSPQGNDQPRHFGDGTRLSIL.

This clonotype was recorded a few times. CDR3: CASGSSGLADEQFF. CDR3 coding DNA: TGTGCTAGTGGTTCCTCTGGACTAGCCGATGAGCAGTTCTTC. J is TRBJ2-1 and V is TRBV12-5; the match to TRBD2 covers 8 bases. Germline V lookup: CDR1 LGHNT, CDR2 FRNRAP. Unmatched junction bases numbered 7, after V lost 4 bases and J lost 8 bases. This CDR3 has 14 residues.

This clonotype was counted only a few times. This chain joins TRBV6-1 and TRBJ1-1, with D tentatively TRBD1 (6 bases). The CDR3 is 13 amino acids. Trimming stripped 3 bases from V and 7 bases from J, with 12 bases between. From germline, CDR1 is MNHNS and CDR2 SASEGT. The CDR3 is CASSDYRADEAFF. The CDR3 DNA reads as TGTGCCAGCAGTGATTACAGGGCGGATGAAGCTTTCTTT.

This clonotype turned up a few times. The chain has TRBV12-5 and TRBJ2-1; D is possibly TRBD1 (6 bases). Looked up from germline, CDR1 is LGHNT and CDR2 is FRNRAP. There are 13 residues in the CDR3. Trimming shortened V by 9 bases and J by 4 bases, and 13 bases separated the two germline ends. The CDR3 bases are TGTGCTAGCCGGGACAACTTGTACAATGAGCAGTTCTTC. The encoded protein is CASRDNLYNEQFF.

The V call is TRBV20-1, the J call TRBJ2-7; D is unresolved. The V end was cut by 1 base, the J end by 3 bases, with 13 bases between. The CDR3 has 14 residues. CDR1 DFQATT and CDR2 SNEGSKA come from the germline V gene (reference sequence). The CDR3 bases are TGCAGTGCTAGAGCGGCCCCAGCGAGCTACGAGCAGTACTTC. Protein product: CSARAAPASYEQYF.

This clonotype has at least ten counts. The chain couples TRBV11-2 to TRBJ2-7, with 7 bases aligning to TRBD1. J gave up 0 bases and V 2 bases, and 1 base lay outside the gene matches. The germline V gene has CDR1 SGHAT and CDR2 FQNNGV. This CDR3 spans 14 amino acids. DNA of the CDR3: TGTGCCAGCAGCTTAAGGGGGCGCTCCTACGAGCAGTACTTC. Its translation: CASSLRGRSYEQYF. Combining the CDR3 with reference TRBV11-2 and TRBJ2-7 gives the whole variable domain EAGVAQSPRYKIIEKRQSVAFWCNPISGHATLYWYQQILGQGPKLLIQFQNNGVVDDSQLPKDRFSAERLKGVDSTLKIQPAKLEDSAVYLCASSLRGRSYEQYFGPGTRLTVT.

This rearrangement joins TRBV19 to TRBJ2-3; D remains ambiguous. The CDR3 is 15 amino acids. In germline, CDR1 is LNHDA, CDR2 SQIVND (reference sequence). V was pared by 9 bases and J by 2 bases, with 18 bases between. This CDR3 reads CASSPEGYDTDTQYF. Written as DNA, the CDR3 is TGTGCCAGCTCCCCGGAAGGGTATGACACAGATACGCAGTATTTT.

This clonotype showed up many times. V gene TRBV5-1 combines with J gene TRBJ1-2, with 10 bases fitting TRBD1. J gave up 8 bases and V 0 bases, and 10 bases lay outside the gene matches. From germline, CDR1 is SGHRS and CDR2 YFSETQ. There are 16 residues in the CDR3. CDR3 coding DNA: TGCGCCAGCAGCTTGGAAATCGGGACAGGGGCTCGGGGCTACACCTTC. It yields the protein CASSLEIGTGARGYTF.

CDR3 in amino acids: CASSVLGEAYNEQFF. The CDR3 DNA reads as TGTGCCAGCAGCGTTTTAGGTGAGGCCTACAATGAGCAGTTCTTC. The chain couples TRBV9 to TRBJ2-1; unclear D gene. In germline, CDR1 is SGDLS, CDR2 YYNGEE. V lost 2 bases to trimming and J lost 2 bases, with 11 bases between them. This CDR3 has 15 amino acids.

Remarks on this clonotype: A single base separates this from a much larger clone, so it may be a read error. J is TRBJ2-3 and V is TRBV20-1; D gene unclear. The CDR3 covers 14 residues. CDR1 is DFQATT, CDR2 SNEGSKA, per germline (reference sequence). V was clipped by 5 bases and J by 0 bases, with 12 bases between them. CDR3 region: CSAGNLGSTDTQYF. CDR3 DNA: TGCAGTGCTGGAAATCTAGGCAGCACAGATACGCAGTATTTT.

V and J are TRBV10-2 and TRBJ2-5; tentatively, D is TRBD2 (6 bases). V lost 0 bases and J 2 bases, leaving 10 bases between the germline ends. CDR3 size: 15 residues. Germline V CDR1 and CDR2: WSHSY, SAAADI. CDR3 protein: CASSESGGRQETQYF. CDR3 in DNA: TGCGCCAGCAGTGAGTCCGGGGGACGGCAAGAGACCCAGTACTTC.

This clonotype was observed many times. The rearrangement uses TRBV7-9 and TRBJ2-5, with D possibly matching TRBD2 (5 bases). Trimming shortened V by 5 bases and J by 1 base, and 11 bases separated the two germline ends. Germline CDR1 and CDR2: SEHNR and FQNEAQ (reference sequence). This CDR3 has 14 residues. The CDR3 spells CASSRYGGQETQYF. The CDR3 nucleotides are TGTGCCAGCAGCCGTTACGGAGGCCAAGAGACCCAGTACTTC.

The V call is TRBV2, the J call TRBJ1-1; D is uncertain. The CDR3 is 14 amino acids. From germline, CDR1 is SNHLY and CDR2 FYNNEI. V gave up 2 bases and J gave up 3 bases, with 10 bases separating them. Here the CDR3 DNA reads TGTGCCAGCAGTGAATCGCAGGAGGACACTGAAGCTTTCTTT. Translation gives CASSESQEDTEAFF.

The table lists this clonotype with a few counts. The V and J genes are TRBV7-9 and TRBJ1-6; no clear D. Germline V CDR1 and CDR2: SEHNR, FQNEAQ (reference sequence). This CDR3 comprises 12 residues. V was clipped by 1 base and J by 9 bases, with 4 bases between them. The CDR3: CASSLVPSPLHF. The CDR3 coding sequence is TGTGCCAGCAGCTTAGTGCCTTCACCCCTCCACTTT.

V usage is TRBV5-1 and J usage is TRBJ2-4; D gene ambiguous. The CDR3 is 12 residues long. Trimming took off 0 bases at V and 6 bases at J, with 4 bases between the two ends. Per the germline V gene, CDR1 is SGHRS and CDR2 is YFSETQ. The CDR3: CASSLGLNIQYF. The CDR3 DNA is TGCGCCAGCAGCTTGGGACTAAACATTCAGTACTTC.

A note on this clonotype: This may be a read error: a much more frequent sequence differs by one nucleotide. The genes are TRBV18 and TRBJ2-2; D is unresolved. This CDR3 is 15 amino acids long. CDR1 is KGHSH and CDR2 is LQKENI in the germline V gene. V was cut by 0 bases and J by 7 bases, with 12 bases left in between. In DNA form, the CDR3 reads TGTGCCAGCTCACCACCCGGAGACCCCAGCGGGGAGCTGTTTTTT. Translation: CASSPPGDPSGELFF.

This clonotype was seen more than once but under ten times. CDR3 bases: TGCGCCAGCAGTGATGGCCAGGGGAGCTATGGCTACACCTTC. It yields the protein CASSDGQGSYGYTF. V and J are TRBV10-1 and TRBJ1-2; weak D call: TRBD1 (6 bases). This CDR3 has 14 amino acids. Per germline, CDR1 WNHNN and CDR2 SYGVQD (reference sequence). Trimming pared 3 bases from V and 4 bases from J, leaving 12 bases between.

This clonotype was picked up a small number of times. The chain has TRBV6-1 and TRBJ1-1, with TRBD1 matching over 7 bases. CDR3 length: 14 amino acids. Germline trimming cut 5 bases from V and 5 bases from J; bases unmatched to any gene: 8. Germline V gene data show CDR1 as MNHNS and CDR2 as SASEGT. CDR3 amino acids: CASSLTGSYTEAFF. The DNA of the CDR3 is TGTGCCAGCAGTCTGACAGGGAGCTATACTGAAGCTTTCTTT.

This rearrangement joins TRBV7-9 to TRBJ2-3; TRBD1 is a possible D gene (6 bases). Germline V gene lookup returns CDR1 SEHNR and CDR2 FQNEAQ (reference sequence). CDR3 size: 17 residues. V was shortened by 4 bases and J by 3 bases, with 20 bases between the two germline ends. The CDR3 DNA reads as TGTGCCAGCAGCTCCAAAGGGAGTACAGGGCTAACAGATACGCAGTATTTT. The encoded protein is CASSSKGSTGLTDTQYF.

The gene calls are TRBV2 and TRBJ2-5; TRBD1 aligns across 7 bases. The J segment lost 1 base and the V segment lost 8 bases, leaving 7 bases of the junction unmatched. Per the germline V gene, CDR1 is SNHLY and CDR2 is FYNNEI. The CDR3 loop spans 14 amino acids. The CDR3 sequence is CASCRGQSQETQYF. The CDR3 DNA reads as TGTGCCAGCTGTCGGGGACAGAGCCAAGAGACCCAGTACTTC.

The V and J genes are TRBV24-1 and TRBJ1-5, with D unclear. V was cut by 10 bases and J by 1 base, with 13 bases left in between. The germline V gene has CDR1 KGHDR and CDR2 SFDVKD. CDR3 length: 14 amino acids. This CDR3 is CATQGSYSNQPQHF. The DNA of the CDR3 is TGTGCCACGCAAGGTAGTTACAGCAATCAGCCCCAGCATTTT.